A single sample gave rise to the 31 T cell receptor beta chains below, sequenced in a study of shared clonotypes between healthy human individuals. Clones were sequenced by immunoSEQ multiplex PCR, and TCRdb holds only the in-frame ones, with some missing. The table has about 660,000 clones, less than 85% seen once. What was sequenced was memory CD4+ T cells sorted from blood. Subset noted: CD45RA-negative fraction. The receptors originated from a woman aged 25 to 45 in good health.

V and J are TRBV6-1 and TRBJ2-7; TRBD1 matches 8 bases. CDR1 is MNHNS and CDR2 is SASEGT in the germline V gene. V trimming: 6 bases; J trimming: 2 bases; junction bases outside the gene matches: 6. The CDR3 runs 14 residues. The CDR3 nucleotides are TGTGCCAGCAGCAGAGGACAGGGAACCTACGAGCAGTACTTC. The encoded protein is CASSRGQGTYEQYF.

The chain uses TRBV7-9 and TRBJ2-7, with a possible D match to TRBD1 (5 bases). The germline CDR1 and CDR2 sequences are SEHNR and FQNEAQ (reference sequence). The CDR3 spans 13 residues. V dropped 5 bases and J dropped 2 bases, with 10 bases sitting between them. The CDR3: CASSLRQTYEQYF. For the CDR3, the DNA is TGTGCCAGCAGCCTGAGACAGACCTACGAGCAGTACTTC.

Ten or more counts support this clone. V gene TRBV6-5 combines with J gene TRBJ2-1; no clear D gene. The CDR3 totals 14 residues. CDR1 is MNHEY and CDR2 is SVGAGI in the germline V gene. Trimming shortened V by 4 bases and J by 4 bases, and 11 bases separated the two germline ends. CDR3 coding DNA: TGTGCCAGCAGTTCCCTCGGCGCATACAATGAGCAGTTCTTC. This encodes CASSSLGAYNEQFF.

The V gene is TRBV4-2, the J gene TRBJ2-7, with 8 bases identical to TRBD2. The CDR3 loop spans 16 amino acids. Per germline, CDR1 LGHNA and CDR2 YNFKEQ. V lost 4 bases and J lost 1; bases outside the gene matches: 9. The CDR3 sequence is CASSPQILAASYEQYF. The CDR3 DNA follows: TGTGCCAGCAGCCCGCAAATACTAGCGGCATCCTACGAGCAGTACTTC.

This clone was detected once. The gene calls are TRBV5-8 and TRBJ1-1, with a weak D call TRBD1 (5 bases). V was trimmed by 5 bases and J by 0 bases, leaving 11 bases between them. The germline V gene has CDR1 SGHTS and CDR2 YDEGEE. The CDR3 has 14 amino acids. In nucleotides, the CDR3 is TGTGCCAGCAGTGAGGGGTGGGTGAACACTGAAGCTTTCTTT. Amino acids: CASSEGWVNTEAFF.

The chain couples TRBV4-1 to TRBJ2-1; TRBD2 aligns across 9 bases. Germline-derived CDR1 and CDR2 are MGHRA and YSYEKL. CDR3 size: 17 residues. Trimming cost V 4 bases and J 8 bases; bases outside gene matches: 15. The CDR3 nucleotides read TGCGCCAGCAGCCTAAAAAGCATAGCGGGAGTTAGGTATGAGCAGTTCTTC. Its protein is CASSLKSIAGVRYEQFF.

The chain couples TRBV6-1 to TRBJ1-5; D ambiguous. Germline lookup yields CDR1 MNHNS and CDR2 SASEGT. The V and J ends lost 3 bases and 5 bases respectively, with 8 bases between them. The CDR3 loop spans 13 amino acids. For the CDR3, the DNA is TGTGCCAGCAGTGATGGCACCCATCAGCCCCAGCATTTT. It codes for CASSDGTHQPQHF.

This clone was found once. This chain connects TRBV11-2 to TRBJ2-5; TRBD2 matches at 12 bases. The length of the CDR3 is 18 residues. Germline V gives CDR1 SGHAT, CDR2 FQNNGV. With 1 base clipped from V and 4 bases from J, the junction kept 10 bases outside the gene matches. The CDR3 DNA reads TGTGCCAGCAGCTTAGGTCGTCTAGCGGGAGGGGGCGGAGAGACCCAGTACTTC. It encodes CASSLGRLAGGGGETQYF.

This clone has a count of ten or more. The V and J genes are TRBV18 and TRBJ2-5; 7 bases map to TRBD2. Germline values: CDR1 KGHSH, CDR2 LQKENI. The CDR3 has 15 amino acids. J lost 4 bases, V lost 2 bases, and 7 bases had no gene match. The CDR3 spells CASSPGGSKGETQYF. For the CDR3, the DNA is TGTGCCAGCTCACCAGGCGGGAGTAAGGGAGAGACCCAGTACTTC.

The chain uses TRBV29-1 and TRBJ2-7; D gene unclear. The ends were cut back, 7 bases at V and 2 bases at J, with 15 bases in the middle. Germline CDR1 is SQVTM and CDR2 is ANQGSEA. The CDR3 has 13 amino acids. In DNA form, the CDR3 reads TGCAGCGGCCCGTTGGTTGGGGCCTACGAGCAGTACTTC. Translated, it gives CSGPLVGAYEQYF.

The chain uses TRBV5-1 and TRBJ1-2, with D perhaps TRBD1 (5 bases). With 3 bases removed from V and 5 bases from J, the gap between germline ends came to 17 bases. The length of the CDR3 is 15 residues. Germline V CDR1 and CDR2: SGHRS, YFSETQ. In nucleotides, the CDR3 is TGCGCCAGCAGCTCCGCGCGGGGCGCGAGTTATGGCTACACCTTC. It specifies CASSSARGASYGYTF.

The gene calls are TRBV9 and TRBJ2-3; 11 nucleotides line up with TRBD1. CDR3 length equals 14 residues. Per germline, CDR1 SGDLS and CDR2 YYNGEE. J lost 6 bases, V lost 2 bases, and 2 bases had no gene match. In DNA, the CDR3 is TGTGCCAGCAGCGTCGGGACAGGGGGGGATACGCAGTATTTT. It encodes CASSVGTGGDTQYF.

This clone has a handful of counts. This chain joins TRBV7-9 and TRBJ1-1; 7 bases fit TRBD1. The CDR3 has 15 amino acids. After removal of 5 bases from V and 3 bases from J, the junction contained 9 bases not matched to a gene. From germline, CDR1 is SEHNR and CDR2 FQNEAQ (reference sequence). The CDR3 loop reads CASSPRQGSDTEAFF. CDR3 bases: TGTGCCAGCAGCCCCAGACAGGGTTCAGACACTGAAGCTTTCTTT.

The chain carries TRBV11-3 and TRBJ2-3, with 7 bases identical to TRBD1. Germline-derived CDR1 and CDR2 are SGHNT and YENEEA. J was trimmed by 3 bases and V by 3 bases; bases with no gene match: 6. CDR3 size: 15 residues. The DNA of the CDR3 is TGTGCCAGCAGCTTGGGACAGACTCTTACAGATACGCAGTATTTT. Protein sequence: CASSLGQTLTDTQYF.

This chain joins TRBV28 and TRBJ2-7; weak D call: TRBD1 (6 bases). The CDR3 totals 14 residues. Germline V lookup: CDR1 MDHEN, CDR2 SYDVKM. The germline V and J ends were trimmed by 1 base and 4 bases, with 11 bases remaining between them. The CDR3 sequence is CASSLLQGSYEQYF. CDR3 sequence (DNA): TGTGCCAGCAGTTTATTACAGGGCTCATACGAGCAGTACTTC.

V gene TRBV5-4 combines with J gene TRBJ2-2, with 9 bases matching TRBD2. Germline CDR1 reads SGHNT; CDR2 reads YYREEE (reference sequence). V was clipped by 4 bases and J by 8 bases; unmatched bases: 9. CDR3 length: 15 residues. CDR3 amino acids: CASSPGLALSGELFF. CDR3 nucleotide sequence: TGTGCCAGCAGCCCCGGACTAGCGCTCAGTGGGGAGCTGTTTTTT.

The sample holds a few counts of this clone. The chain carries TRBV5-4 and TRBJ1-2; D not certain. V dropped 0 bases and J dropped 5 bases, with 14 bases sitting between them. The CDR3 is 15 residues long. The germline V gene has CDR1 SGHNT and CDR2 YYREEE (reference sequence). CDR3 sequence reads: CASSLERTSLYGYTF. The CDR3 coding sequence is TGTGCCAGCAGCTTGGAAAGGACGTCCCTTTATGGCTACACCTTC.

This chain's CDR3 is CASHWGYEQYF. The CDR3, as DNA: TGTGCCAGCCACTGGGGGTACGAGCAGTACTTC. The chain is built from TRBV2 and TRBJ2-7, with D perhaps assigned TRBD1 or TRBD2 (5 bases each). Germline values: CDR1 SNHLY, CDR2 FYNNEI. Trimming removed 8 bases from V and 4 bases from J, with 9 bases in between. This CDR3 contains 11 residues.

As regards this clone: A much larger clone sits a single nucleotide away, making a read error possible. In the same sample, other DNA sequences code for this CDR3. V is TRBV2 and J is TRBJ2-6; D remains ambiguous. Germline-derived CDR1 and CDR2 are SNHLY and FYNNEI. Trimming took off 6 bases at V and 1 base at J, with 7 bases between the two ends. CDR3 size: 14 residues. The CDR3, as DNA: TGTGCCAGCAGCCTAGGGTCTGGGGCCAACGTCCTGACTTTC. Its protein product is CASSLGSGANVLTF.

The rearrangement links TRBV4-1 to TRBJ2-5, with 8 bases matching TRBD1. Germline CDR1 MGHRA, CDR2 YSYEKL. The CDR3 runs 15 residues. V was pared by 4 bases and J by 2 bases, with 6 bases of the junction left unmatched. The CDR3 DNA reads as TGCGCCAGCAGCCCCGGGACAGGACTACAAGAGACCCAGTACTTC. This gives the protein CASSPGTGLQETQYF.

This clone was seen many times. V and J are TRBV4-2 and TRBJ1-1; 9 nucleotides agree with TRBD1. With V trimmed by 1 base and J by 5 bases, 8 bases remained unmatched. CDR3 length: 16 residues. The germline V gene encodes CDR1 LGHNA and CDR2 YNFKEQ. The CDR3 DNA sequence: TGTGCCAGCAGCCAAGGGACAGACAGGGGGATTACTGAAGCTTTCTTT. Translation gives CASSQGTDRGITEAFF.

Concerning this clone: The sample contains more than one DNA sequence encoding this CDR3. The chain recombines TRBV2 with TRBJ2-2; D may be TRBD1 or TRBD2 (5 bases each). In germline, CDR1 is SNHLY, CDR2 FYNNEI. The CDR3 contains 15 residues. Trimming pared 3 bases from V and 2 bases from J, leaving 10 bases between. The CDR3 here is CASSEMGPNTGELFF. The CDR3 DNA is TGTGCCAGCAGTGAGATGGGACCAAACACCGGGGAGCTGTTTTTT.

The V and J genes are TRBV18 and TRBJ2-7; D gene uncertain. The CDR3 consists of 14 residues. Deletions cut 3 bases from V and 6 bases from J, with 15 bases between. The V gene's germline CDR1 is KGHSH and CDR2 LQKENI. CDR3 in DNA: TGTGCCAGCTCACCGTACGAGGCCCGTAGCGAGCAGTACTTC. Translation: CASSPYEARSEQYF.

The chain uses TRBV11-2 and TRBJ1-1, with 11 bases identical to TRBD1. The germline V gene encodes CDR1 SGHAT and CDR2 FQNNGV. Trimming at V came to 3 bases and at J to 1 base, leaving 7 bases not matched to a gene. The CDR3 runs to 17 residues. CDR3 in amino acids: CASSFRTGGAGNTEAFF. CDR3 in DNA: TGTGCCAGCAGCTTTAGGACAGGGGGCGCAGGGAACACTGAAGCTTTCTTT. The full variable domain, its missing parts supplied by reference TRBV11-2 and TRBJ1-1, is EAGVAQSPRYKIIEKRQSVAFWCNPISGHATLYWYQQILGQGPKLLIQFQNNGVVDDSQLPKDRFSAERLKGVDSTLKIQPAKLEDSAVYLCASSFRTGGAGNTEAFFGQGTRLTVV.

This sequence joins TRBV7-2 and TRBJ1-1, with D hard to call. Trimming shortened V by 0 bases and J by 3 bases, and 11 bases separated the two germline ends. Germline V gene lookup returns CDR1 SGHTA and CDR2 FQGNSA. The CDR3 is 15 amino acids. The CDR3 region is CASSLAALVDTEAFF. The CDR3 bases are TGTGCCAGCAGCTTAGCGGCTCTCGTTGACACTGAAGCTTTCTTT. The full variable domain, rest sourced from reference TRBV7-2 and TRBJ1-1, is GAGVSQSPSNKVTEKGKDVELRCDPISGHTALYWYRQSLGQGLEFLIYFQGNSAPDKSGLPSDRFSAERTGGSVSTLTIQRTQQEDSAVYLCASSLAALVDTEAFFGQGTRLTVV.

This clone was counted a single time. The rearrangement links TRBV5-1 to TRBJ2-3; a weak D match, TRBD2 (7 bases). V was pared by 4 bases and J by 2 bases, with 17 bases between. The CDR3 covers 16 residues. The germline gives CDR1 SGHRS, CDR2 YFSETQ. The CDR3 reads CASSPRGGGITDTQYF. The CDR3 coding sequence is TGCGCCAGCAGCCCCCGAGGGGGGGGTATCACAGATACGCAGTATTTT.

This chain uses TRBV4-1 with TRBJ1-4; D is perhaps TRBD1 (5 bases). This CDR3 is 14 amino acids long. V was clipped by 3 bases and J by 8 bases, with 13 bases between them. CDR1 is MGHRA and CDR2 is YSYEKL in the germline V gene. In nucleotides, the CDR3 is TGCGCCAGCAGCCAGCCCCGGGACTCGGAAAAACTGTTTTTT. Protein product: CASSQPRDSEKLFF.

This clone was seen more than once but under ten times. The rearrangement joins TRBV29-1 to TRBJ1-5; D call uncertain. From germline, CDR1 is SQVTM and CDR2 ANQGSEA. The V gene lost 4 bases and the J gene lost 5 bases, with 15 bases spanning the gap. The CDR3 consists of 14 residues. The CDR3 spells CSVAAGGADQPQHF. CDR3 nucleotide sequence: TGCAGCGTTGCGGCAGGTGGAGCCGATCAGCCCCAGCATTTT.

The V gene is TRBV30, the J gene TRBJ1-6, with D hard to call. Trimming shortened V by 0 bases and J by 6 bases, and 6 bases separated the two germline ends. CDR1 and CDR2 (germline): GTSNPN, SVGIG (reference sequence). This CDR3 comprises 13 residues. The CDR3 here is CAWSVRANSPLHF. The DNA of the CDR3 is TGTGCCTGGAGTGTTCGGGCTAATTCACCCCTCCACTTT.

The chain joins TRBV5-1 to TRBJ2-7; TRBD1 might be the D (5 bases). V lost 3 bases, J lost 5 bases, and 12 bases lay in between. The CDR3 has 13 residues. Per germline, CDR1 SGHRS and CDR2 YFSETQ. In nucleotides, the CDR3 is TGCGCCAGCAGCTGGGGCGTAAGGAACGAGCAGTACTTC. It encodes CASSWGVRNEQYF.

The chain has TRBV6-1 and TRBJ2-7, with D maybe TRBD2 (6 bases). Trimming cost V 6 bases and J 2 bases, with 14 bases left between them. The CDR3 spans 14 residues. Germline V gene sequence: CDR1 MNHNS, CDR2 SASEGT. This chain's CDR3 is CASSRQEGAYEQYF. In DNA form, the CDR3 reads TGTGCCAGCAGCCGTCAGGAGGGAGCCTACGAGCAGTACTTC.